A selection of T cell receptor beta chains follows, all from one sample in a study of T cells expressing NK-cell markers. TCRdb reprocessed the 5' RACE reads, with one entry per CDR3 protein and no DNA. The sample data list about 460,000 distinct CDR3 sequences. Sequencing used blood T cells: a sorted CD56 or NKG2C T cell subset, CD4+ or CD8+ T cells, or bulk PBMC T cells (not recorded which). All receptors come from a woman aged 50 to 65 in good health. Each CDR3 is given with its conserved first and last residue.

J,V,CDR3
TRBJ2-1,TRBV6-2/TRBV6-3,CASRASGGNEQFF
TRBJ2-5,TRBV6-5,CASRSSGPTQYF
TRBJ2-7,TRBV10-3,CAIKLAGGDEQYF
TRBJ1-1,TRBV5-1,CASSPNTTPNTEAFF
TRBJ2-4,TRBV5-1,CASSDEGRGWGKNIQYF
TRBJ2-2,TRBV12-3/TRBV12-4,CASSFDGPPTGELFF
TRBJ1-5,TRBV29-1,CSAGTGEGEPQHF
TRBJ2-7,TRBV20-1,CSASPGNYEQYF
TRBJ2-5,TRBV5-1,CATAQTVEGTQYF
TRBJ2-7,TRBV29-1,CSANGGSSYEQYF
TRBJ2-1,TRBV5-1,CASSLGTGLKFF
TRBJ2-1,TRBV20-1,CSASRTLAGDQFF
TRBJ2-7,TRBV10-3,CAIRVVGSYEQYF
TRBJ1-1,TRBV9,CASSVGGAGTTEAFF
TRBJ1-2,TRBV3-1,CASSRGVGNQYGYTF
TRBJ1-1,TRBV10-3,CAISTGGTEAFF
TRBJ1-4,TRBV20-1,CSAREGDRGFGEKLFF
TRBJ2-7,TRBV3-1,CASSQDQTGLSPSIQQYF
TRBJ1-1,TRBV19,CASSMSGSNTEAFF
TRBJ2-1,TRBV6-5,CASSYGGLALEQFF